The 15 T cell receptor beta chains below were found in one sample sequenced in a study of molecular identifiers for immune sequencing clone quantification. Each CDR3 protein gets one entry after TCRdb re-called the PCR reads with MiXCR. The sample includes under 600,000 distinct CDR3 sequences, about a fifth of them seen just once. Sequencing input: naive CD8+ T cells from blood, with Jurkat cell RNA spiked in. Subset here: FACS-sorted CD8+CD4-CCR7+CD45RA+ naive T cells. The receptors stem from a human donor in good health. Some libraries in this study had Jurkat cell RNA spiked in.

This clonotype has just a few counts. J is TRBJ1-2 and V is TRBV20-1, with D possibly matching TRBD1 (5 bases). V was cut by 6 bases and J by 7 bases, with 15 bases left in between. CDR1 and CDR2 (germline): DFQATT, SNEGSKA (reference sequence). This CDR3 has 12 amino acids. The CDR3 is CSAEGYSPGYTF. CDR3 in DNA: TGCAGTGCCGAGGGGTATAGCCCTGGCTACACCTTC.

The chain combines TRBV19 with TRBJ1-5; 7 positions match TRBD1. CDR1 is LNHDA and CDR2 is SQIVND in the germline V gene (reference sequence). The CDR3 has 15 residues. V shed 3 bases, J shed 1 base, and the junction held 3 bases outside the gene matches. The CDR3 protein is CASSIDRVSNQPQHF. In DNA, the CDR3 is TGTGCCAGTAGTATCGACAGGGTAAGCAATCAGCCCCAGCATTTT.

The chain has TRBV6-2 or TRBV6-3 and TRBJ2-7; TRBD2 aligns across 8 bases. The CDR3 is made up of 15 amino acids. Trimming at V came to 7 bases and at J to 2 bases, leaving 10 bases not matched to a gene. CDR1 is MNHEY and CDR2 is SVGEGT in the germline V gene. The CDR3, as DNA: TGTGCCAGCACCGAAGGCGGGAGGACGCCCTACGAGCAGTACTTC. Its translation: CASTEGGRTPYEQYF.

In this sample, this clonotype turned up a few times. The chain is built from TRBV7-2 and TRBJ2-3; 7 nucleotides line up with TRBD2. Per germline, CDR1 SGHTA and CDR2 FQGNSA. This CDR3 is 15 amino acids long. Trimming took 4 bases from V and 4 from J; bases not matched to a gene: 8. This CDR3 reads CASSWRLAEADTQYF. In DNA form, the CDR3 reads TGTGCCAGCAGCTGGAGACTAGCTGAAGCAGATACGCAGTATTTT.

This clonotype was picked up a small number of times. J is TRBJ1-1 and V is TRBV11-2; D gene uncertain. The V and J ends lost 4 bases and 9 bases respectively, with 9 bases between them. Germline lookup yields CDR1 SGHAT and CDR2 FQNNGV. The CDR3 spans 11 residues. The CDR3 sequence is CASSSWEKAFF. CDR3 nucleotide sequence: TGTGCCAGCAGCTCCTGGGAGAAAGCTTTCTTT.

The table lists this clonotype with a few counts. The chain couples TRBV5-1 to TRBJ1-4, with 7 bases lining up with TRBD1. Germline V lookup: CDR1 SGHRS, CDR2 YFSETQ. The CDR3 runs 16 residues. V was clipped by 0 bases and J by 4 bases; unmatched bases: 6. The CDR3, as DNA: TGCGCCAGCAGCTTGGTGGGGGACAGTCTTAATGAAAAACTGTTTTTT. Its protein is CASSLVGDSLNEKLFF.

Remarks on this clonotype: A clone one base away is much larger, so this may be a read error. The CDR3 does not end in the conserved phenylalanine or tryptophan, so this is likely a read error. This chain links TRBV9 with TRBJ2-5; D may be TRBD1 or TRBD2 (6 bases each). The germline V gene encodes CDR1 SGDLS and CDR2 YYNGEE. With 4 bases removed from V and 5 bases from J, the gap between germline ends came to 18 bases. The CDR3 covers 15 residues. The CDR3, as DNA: TGTGCCAGCAGCCCCCCGGCTGGGGGGCGCGAGACCCAGTACTCC. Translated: CASSPPAGGRETQYS.

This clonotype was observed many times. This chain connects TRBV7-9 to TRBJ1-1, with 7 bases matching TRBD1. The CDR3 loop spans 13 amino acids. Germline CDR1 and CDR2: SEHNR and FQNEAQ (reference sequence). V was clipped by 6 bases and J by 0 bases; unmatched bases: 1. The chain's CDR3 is CASRDRMNTEAFF. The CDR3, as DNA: TGTGCCAGCAGGGACAGGATGAACACTGAAGCTTTCTTT.

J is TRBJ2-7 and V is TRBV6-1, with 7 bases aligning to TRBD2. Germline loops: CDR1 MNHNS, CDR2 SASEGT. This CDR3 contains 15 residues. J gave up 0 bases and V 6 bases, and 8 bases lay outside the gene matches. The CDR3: CASRVRDYASYEQYF. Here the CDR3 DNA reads TGTGCCAGCAGAGTCCGGGACTACGCCTCCTACGAGCAGTACTTC.

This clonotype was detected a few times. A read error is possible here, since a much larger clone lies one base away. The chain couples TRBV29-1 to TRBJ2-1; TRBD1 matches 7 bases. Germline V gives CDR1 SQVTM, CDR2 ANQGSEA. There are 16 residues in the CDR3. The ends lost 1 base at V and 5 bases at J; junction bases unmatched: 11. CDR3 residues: CSVEGQQDRAHNEQFF. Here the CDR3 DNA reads TGCAGCGTTGAAGGCCAACAAGACAGGGCCCACAATGAGCAGTTCTTC.

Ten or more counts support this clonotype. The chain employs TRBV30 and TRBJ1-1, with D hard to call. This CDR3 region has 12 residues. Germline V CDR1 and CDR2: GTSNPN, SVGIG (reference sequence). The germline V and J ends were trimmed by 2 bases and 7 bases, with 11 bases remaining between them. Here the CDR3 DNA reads TGTGCCTGGAGTATGGGTAGCAATGAAGCTTTCTTT. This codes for CAWSMGSNEAFF.

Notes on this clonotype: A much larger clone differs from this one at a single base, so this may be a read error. CDR3 in DNA: TGTGCCAGCAGCTTAGGCCTCCACGGGATGGCTGAAGCTTTCTTT. It yields the protein CASSLGLHGMAEAFF. This sequence joins TRBV13 and TRBJ1-1; no reliable D call. The germline CDR1 and CDR2 sequences are PRHDT and FYEKMQ (reference sequence). CDR3 length equals 15 residues. V was cut by 0 bases and J by 6 bases, with 14 bases left in between.

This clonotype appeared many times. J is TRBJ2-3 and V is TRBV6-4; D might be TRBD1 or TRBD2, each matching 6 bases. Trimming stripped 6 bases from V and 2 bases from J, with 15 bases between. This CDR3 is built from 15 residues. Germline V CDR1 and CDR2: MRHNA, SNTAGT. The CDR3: CASSVDGGPTDTQYF. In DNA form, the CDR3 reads TGTGCCAGCAGCGTAGACGGGGGCCCCACAGATACGCAGTATTTT.

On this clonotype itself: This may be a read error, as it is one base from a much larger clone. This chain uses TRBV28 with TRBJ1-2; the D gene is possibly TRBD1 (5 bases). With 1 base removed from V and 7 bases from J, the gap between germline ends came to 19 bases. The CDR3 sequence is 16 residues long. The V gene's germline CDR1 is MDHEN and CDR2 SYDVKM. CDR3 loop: CASSLSQGIVVCGYTF. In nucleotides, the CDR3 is TGTGCCAGCAGTTTATCGCAGGGTATTGTAGTCTGTGGCTACACCTTC.

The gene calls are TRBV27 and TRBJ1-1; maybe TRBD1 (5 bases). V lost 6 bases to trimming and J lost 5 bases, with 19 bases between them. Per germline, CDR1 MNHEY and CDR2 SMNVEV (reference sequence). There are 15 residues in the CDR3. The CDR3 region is CASSPVGGWGTEAFF. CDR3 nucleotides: TGTGCCAGCAGCCCCGTGGGGGGATGGGGGACTGAAGCTTTCTTT.